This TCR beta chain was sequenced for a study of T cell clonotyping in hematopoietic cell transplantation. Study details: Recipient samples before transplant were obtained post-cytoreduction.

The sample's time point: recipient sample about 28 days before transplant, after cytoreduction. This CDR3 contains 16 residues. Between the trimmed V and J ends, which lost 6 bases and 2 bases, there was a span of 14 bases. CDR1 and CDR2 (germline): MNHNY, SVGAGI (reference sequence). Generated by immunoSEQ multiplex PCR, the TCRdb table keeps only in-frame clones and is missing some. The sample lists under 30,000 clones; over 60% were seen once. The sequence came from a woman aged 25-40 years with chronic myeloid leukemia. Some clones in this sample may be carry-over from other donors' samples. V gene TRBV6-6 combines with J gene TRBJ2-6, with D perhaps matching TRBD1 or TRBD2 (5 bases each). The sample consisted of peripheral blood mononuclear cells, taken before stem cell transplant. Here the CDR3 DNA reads TGTGCCAGCAGGAGACCCGGGACCCCTGGGGCCAACGTCCTGACTTTC. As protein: CASRRPGTPGANVLTF.